Below are 23 T cell receptor beta chains sequenced from a single sample in a study of response to subunit inactivated influenza vaccine (dated by TCRdb to about 2018). Library preparation used RT-PCR. The sample was run on an Illumina HiSeq 2500. TCRdb trimmed the raw reads at Q25, called clones with MiXCR and kept productive beta chains. All rows with the same CDR3 protein become a single entry with the most common DNA and genes. In this sample the table shows more than 450,000 distinct CDR3 sequences, approximately 10% of which occur a single time. The ten largest clones capture roughly 11% of the sample. The data also belong to a second study, concerning T cells expressing NK-cell markers. The second publication reports: TCR beta cDNA libraries were made by 5'RACE template switching that added a universal primer site and unique molecular identifiers.

The sequencing here drew on PBMCs from blood, taken on the day of vaccination. The receptors derive from a middle-aged man who received an inactivated influenza vaccine. Donor details come from another sample of the same person, matched by shared clones.

There are many counts of this clonotype. The chain combines TRBV12-3 or TRBV12-4 with TRBJ2-7, with 10 bases lining up with TRBD2. The CDR3 sequence is 15 residues long. V dropped 6 bases and J dropped 0; count of bases not matched to a gene: 5. Written as DNA, the CDR3 is TGTGCCAGCAGGTTGACTAGCGGGTTCTCCTACGAGCAGTACTTC. Protein: CASRLTSGFSYEQYF.

This clonotype has only a few counts. The chain recombines TRBV10-3 with TRBJ1-2, with 8 nucleotides matching TRBD1. J lost 4 bases, V lost 6 bases, and 4 bases had no gene match. This CDR3 contains 13 residues. Germline V gives CDR1 ENHRY, CDR2 SYGVKD. CDR3 nucleotides: TGTGCCATCAGGCCGACAGGGGCCTATGGCTACACCTTC. Residues: CAIRPTGAYGYTF.

There are a few counts of this clonotype. The CDR3 DNA follows: TGTGCCAGCAGTTTCGGGCCTGTAGGGACTGAAGCTTTCTTT. Encoded protein: CASSFGPVGTEAFF. This chain links TRBV28 with TRBJ1-1; D not certain. CDR3 length: 14 residues. Germline CDR1 is MDHEN and CDR2 is SYDVKM. V dropped 3 bases and J dropped 5 bases, with 13 bases sitting between them.

The rearrangement joins TRBV18 to TRBJ2-6, with D hard to call. The V end lost 3 bases, the J end lost 1 base, and 7 bases lay between the germline ends. This CDR3 is built from 15 residues. Germline values: CDR1 KGHSH, CDR2 LQKENI. The CDR3 DNA reads as TGTGCCAGCTCACCGGAGAATTCTGGGGCCAACGTCCTGACTTTC. As protein: CASSPENSGANVLTF.

This chain links TRBV6-1 with TRBJ1-5; tentatively, D is TRBD1 (5 bases). Trimming took 5 bases from V and 1 from J, leaving 18 bases between them. The CDR3 is 17 residues long. The germline gives CDR1 MNHNS, CDR2 SASEGT. The CDR3 spells CASSRGGRTSSNQPQHF. The CDR3 DNA reads TGTGCCAGCAGTAGGGGCGGCCGGACCTCAAGCAATCAGCCCCAGCATTTT.

This clonotype was observed many times. The rearrangement links TRBV7-9 to TRBJ2-1; TRBD1 might be the D (6 bases). V lost 6 bases and J 3 bases, leaving 6 bases between the germline ends. The CDR3 has 12 residues. Germline-derived CDR1 and CDR2 are SEHNR and FQNEAQ (reference sequence). CDR3 in amino acids: CASRDSYNEQFF. DNA for the CDR3: TGTGCCAGCAGGGACAGCTACAATGAGCAGTTCTTC. The full variable domain, in which reference TRBV7-9 and TRBJ2-1 provide the parts outside the CDR3, is DTGVSQNPRHKITKRGQNVTFRCDPISEHNRLYWYRQTLGQGPEFLTYFQNEAQLEKSRLLSDRFSAERPKGSFSTLEIQRTEQGDSAMYLCASRDSYNEQFFGPGTRLTVL.

This clonotype has a handful of counts. The chain is built from TRBV4-2 and TRBJ1-5; TRBD1 matches at 7 bases. The V gene end was trimmed by 4 bases and the J gene end by 5 bases; junction bases not matched to a gene: 8. Germline CDR1 and CDR2: LGHNA and YNFKEQ. This CDR3 is built from 15 residues. The CDR3, as DNA: TGTGCCAGCAGCCGCCAATCAGGGGGTGATCAGCCCCAGCATTTT. Its protein is CASSRQSGGDQPQHF.

The chain links TRBV5-8 to TRBJ2-4; maybe TRBD2 (7 bases). Germline values: CDR1 SGHTS, CDR2 YDEGEE. V was clipped by 4 bases and J by 7 bases, with 18 bases between them. There are 15 residues in the CDR3. CDR3 in amino acids: CASSRKGGGGNIQYF. The CDR3 coding sequence is TGTGCCAGCAGCAGGAAGGGGGGGGGTGGCAACATTCAGTACTTC. The full variable domain, rest sourced from reference TRBV5-8 and TRBJ2-4, is EAGVTQSPTHLIKTRGQQATLRCSPISGHTSVYWYQQALGLGLQFLLWYDEGEERNRGNFPPRFSGRQFPNYSSELNVNALELEDSALYLCASSRKGGGGNIQYFGAGTRLSVL.

In its sample, this clonotype was seen a few times. The chain employs TRBV5-5 and TRBJ2-5; D possibly corresponds to TRBD2 (6 bases). The germline V gene encodes CDR1 SGHKS and CDR2 YYEKEE (reference sequence). V was clipped by 4 bases and J by 1 base, with 11 bases between them. The CDR3 spans 14 residues. The DNA of the CDR3 is TGTGCCAGCAGCATTAGCGGTATCCAAGAGACCCAGTACTTC. This translates into CASSISGIQETQYF.

The CDR3 is CASSLQVVGKEKLFF. The CDR3 bases are TGTGCCAGCAGCTTACAGGTGGTAGGAAAGGAAAAACTGTTTTTT. The chain links TRBV11-2 to TRBJ1-4; no clear D. The CDR3 length is 15 residues. Germline V gene sequence: CDR1 SGHAT, CDR2 FQNNGV. Trimming left V 2 bases short and J 8 bases short, with 15 bases between.

This clonotype was counted a few times. CDR3 coding DNA: TGTGCCATCAGAAGACAAACGAACACCGGGGAGCTGTTTTTT. The encoded protein is CAIRRQTNTGELFF. The chain combines TRBV10-3 with TRBJ2-2, with D unresolved. CDR1 is ENHRY, CDR2 SYGVKD, per germline. Trimming removed 6 bases from V and 0 bases from J, with 8 bases in between. The CDR3 runs to 14 residues.

In DNA, the CDR3 is TGTGCCATCCAGGGTCGGGGGGGGATCTATGAGCAGTTCTTC. It yields the protein CAIQGRGGIYEQFF. V gene TRBV10-3 combines with J gene TRBJ2-1; 8 bases line up with TRBD2. This CDR3 is 14 amino acids long. V lost 8 bases, J lost 8 bases, and 11 bases stayed unmatched. The germline V gene has CDR1 ENHRY and CDR2 SYGVKD.

V gene TRBV7-2 combines with J gene TRBJ2-7; D remains ambiguous. From germline, CDR1 is SGHTA and CDR2 FQGNSA. This CDR3 spans 12 amino acids. Deletions cut 7 bases from V and 2 bases from J, with 9 bases between. Here the CDR3 reads CASTSKPYEQYF. The CDR3 region has the DNA TGTGCCAGCACGAGCAAACCCTACGAGCAGTACTTC.

The chain joins TRBV2 to TRBJ2-3, with 8 bases lining up with TRBD2. With 3 bases clipped from V and 1 base from J, the junction kept 12 bases outside the gene matches. This CDR3 is 18 amino acids long. The germline gives CDR1 SNHLY, CDR2 FYNNEI. This CDR3 reads CASSELAGGDWGTDTQYF. The CDR3 DNA is TGTGCCAGCAGTGAGTTGGCGGGAGGAGATTGGGGCACAGATACGCAGTATTTT. Variable domain in full (rest from reference TRBV2 and TRBJ2-3): EPEVTQTPSHQVTQMGQEVILRCVPISNHLYFYWYRQILGQKVEFLVSFYNNEISEKSEIFDDQFSVERPDGSNFTLKIRSTKLEDSAMYFCASSELAGGDWGTDTQYFGPGTRLTVL.

The chain recombines TRBV6-5 with TRBJ2-1; 10 nucleotides align to TRBD2. There are 16 residues in the CDR3. The V gene end was trimmed by 2 bases and the J gene end by 4 bases; junction bases not matched to a gene: 5. CDR1 MNHEY and CDR2 SVGAGI come from the germline V gene. For the CDR3, the DNA is TGTGCCAGCAGTTACGAATCTAGCGGGGGTTACAATGAGCAGTTCTTC. It codes for CASSYESSGGYNEQFF.

At least ten counts were recorded for this clonotype. V gene TRBV20-1 combines with J gene TRBJ2-4; 7 nucleotides match TRBD1. Germline CDR1 is DFQATT and CDR2 is SNEGSKA (reference sequence). This CDR3 region has 15 residues. The V gene end was trimmed by 6 bases and the J gene end by 3 bases; junction bases not matched to a gene: 11. The CDR3 sequence: CSASDRAGYKNIQYF. The CDR3 DNA sequence: TGCAGTGCATCAGACAGGGCAGGTTACAAAAACATTCAGTACTTC.

The rearrangement joins TRBV5-5 to TRBJ1-2; D unclear. The ends were cut back, 0 bases at V and 6 bases at J, with 12 bases in the middle. This CDR3 contains 14 residues. CDR1 and CDR2 (germline): SGHKS, YYEKEE (reference sequence). CDR3 sequence (DNA): TGTGCCAGCAGCTTGGAACAGTTCGGTAATGGCTACACCTTC. Its protein product is CASSLEQFGNGYTF.

The gene calls are TRBV28 and TRBJ2-1; D uncertain. Trimming pared 1 base from V and 3 bases from J, leaving 10 bases between. The germline gives CDR1 MDHEN, CDR2 SYDVKM. CDR3 length: 15 residues. CDR3 loop: CASSLYRNLYNEQFF. The DNA for the CDR3 is TGTGCCAGCAGTTTATACAGAAACCTCTACAATGAGCAGTTCTTC.

The rearrangement joins TRBV6-5 to TRBJ2-7; maybe TRBD1 (5 bases). CDR3 length: 17 residues. Between the trimmed V and J ends, which lost 0 bases and 1 base, there was a span of 16 bases. Per germline, CDR1 MNHEY and CDR2 SVGAGI. Here the CDR3 DNA reads TGTGCCAGCAGTTACTCAGTGGTGGCAGGGCGTTCCTACGAGCAGTACTTC. Translated: CASSYSVVAGRSYEQYF.

Only a few counts were recorded for this clonotype. This sequence joins TRBV9 and TRBJ2-5; perhaps TRBD2 as D (6 bases). This CDR3 has 17 residues. V was clipped by 1 base and J by 2 bases, with 18 bases between them. Germline V CDR1 and CDR2: SGDLS, YYNGEE. CDR3 region: CASSVSWRRGAQETQYF. In DNA, the CDR3 is TGTGCCAGCAGCGTATCCTGGAGGAGGGGCGCACAAGAGACCCAGTACTTC.

V is TRBV9 and J is TRBJ1-1; D is unresolved. CDR3 length equals 14 residues. The germline gives CDR1 SGDLS, CDR2 YYNGEE. With 0 bases removed from V and 10 bases from J, the gap between germline ends came to 16 bases. This chain's CDR3 is CASSVALRPDGAFF. CDR3 DNA: TGTGCCAGCAGCGTAGCTTTGCGGCCCGATGGAGCTTTCTTT.

The genes are TRBV11-2 and TRBJ1-3; D is uncertain. V was trimmed by 0 bases and J by 7 bases, leaving 10 bases between them. Per germline, CDR1 SGHAT and CDR2 FQNNGV. This CDR3 is built from 14 residues. In nucleotides, the CDR3 is TGTGCCAGCAGCTTAGATCGAAGGGTGAACACCATATATTTT. It yields the protein CASSLDRRVNTIYF. The variable domain in full, with the rest retrieved from reference TRBV11-2 and TRBJ1-3, is EAGVAQSPRYKIIEKRQSVAFWCNPISGHATLYWYQQILGQGPKLLIQFQNNGVVDDSQLPKDRFSAERLKGVDSTLKIQPAKLEDSAVYLCASSLDRRVNTIYFGEGSWLTVV.

CDR3 DNA: TGTGCCAGCAGCGCCAGCGGGACACACGGCGATGAGCAGTTCTTC. It is translated as CASSASGTHGDEQFF. J is TRBJ2-1 and V is TRBV7-2; D possibly corresponds to TRBD2 (7 bases). CDR3 length: 15 amino acids. Germline CDR1 reads SGHTA; CDR2 reads FQGNSA. V dropped 5 bases and J dropped 8 bases, with 19 bases sitting between them.